Below are 10 T cell receptor beta chains sequenced from a single sample in a study of T cell responses to AZD1222 COVID-19 vaccine. Profiling relied on immunoSEQ multiplex PCR, and the TCRdb table lists in-frame clones only, not all of them. The sample carries some 110,000 clones, roughly 88% recorded once. Sequenced material: peripheral blood, taken on day 0 of AZD1222 vaccination. The origin of the receptors is an adult in good health.

This clone came up once. The rearrangement joins TRBV19 to TRBJ1-2; D uncertain. This CDR3 is 13 amino acids long. The V gene's germline CDR1 is LNHDA and CDR2 SQIVND (reference sequence). The V end was cut by 3 bases, the J end by 4 bases, with 9 bases between. The CDR3 DNA follows: TGTGCCAGTAGTATCGAAGGGTTCTATGGCTACACCTTC. It codes for CASSIEGFYGYTF.

This chain links TRBV18 with TRBJ1-3; no clear D gene. The CDR3 is made up of 14 amino acids. CDR1 and CDR2 (germline): KGHSH, LQKENI. V was cut by 3 bases and J by 8 bases, with 14 bases left in between. The CDR3 region has the DNA TGTGCCAGCTCACCCGACACTGGTGGGGACACCATATATTTT. Encoded protein: CASSPDTGGDTIYF. Together with reference TRBV18 and TRBJ1-3, the CDR3 gives the full variable domain: NAGVMQNPRHLVRRRGQEARLRCSPMKGHSHVYWYRQLPEEGLKFMVYLQKENIIDESGMPKERFSAEFPKEGPSILRIQQVVRGDSAAYFCASSPDTGGDTIYFGEGSWLTVV.

This sequence joins TRBV7-2 and TRBJ2-5; possible D gene TRBD1, 6 bases. Germline loops: CDR1 SGHTA, CDR2 FQGNSA. The germline V and J ends were trimmed by 7 bases and 4 bases, with 13 bases remaining between them. This CDR3 is 13 amino acids long. CDR3 in amino acids: CASTQGLGETQYF. CDR3 in DNA: TGTGCCAGCACTCAGGGGTTAGGAGAGACCCAGTACTTC. The complete variable domain, with remaining parts taken from reference TRBV7-2 and TRBJ2-5, reads GAGVSQSPSNKVTEKGKDVELRCDPISGHTALYWYRQSLGQGLEFLIYFQGNSAPDKSGLPSDRFSAERTGGSVSTLTIQRTQQEDSAVYLCASTQGLGETQYFGPGTRLLVL.

V gene TRBV5-1 combines with J gene TRBJ1-2; 8 bases fit TRBD1. With V trimmed by 0 bases and J by 4 bases, 2 bases remained unmatched. The CDR3 loop spans 14 amino acids. Germline V gene sequence: CDR1 SGHRS, CDR2 YFSETQ. The CDR3 loop is CASSLGDRIYGYTF. CDR3 in DNA: TGCGCCAGCAGCTTGGGGGACAGGATCTATGGCTACACCTTC.

This sequence joins TRBV19 and TRBJ2-5; 12 nucleotides agree with TRBD2. Looked up from germline, CDR1 is LNHDA and CDR2 is SQIVND (reference sequence). After removal of 5 bases from V and 2 bases from J, the junction contained 6 bases not matched to a gene. This CDR3 has 16 residues. The CDR3 spells CASSGGLAGIQETQYF. CDR3 sequence (DNA): TGTGCCAGTAGTGGTGGACTAGCGGGGATACAAGAGACCCAGTACTTC.

The chain joins TRBV28 to TRBJ2-1; D not certain. CDR3 length: 13 residues. CDR1 MDHEN and CDR2 SYDVKM come from the germline V gene. The V and J ends lost 5 bases and 6 bases respectively, with 11 bases between them. CDR3 sequence reads: CASSLLLSNEQFF. DNA for the CDR3: TGTGCCAGCAGTCTGCTACTCTCCAATGAGCAGTTCTTC.

J is TRBJ2-1 and V is TRBV25-1, with D unclear. The V end lost 6 bases, the J end lost 3 bases, and 3 bases lay between the germline ends. The CDR3 is 11 residues long. The germline CDR1 and CDR2 sequences are MGHDK and SYGVNS. CDR3 amino acids: CASRGYNEQFF. The CDR3 nucleotides read TGTGCCAGCAGGGGCTACAATGAGCAGTTCTTC.

V and J are TRBV28 and TRBJ1-6, with D uncertain. CDR3 length equals 13 residues. Between the trimmed V and J ends, which lost 2 bases and 8 bases, there was a span of 7 bases. The germline V gene encodes CDR1 MDHEN and CDR2 SYDVKM. DNA for the CDR3: TGTGCCAGCAGTTTACTGGGGTATTCACCCCTCCACTTT. This gives the protein CASSLLGYSPLHF. Full variable domain (missing parts from reference TRBV28 and TRBJ1-6): DVKVTQSSRYLVKRTGEKVFLECVQDMDHENMFWYRQDPGLGLRLIYFSYDVKMKEKGDIPEGYSVSREKKERFSLILESASTNQTSMYLCASSLLGYSPLHFGNGTRLTVT.

This rearrangement joins TRBV6-5 to TRBJ1-2; D is unresolved. Looked up from germline, CDR1 is MNHEY and CDR2 is SVGAGI. Trimming pared 10 bases from V and 4 bases from J, leaving 16 bases between. The CDR3 extends over 13 amino acids. The CDR3: CATKPPRVYGYTF. The CDR3 region has the DNA TGTGCCACAAAACCCCCAAGGGTCTATGGCTACACCTTC.

The CDR3 bases are TGCAGCGCCACGATGGTGGCTAACACTGAAGCTTTCTTT. Amino acids: CSATMVANTEAFF. The genes are TRBV29-1 and TRBJ1-1, with unresolved D. CDR3 length: 13 residues. The ends were cut back, 7 bases at V and 2 bases at J, with 14 bases in the middle. Germline lookup yields CDR1 SQVTM and CDR2 ANQGSEA.